The 20 T cell receptor beta chains in this list originate from one sample, sequenced in a study of T-cell reconstitution after alpha-beta-depleted transplantation in children. The authors prepared the TCRbeta library with unique molecular identifiers. TCRdb passed the PCR reads through MiXCR, listing each CDR3 protein once. The sample lists over 85,000 distinct CDR3 sequences; 5% to 6% were seen once. The sequences come from PBMCs, mostly from graft donor cells, collected 60 days after TCRalphabeta/CD19-depleted stem cell transplant. These receptors originate from a female patient aged 2 to 10 who had a stem cell transplant for Fanconi anemia, so the T cells may come from the graft donor.

Ten or more counts support this clonotype. The chain links TRBV20-1 to TRBJ2-1; D may be TRBD2 (6 bases). Germline V gene lookup returns CDR1 DFQATT and CDR2 SNEGSKA (reference sequence). The CDR3 is 13 residues long. V was trimmed by 6 bases and J by 6 bases, leaving 15 bases between them. The DNA for the CDR3 is TGCAGTGCCAACTCGGGGCGGGGCAATGAGCAGTTCTTC. It translates to CSANSGRGNEQFF.

The chain combines TRBV5-2 with TRBJ2-7; the D call in the table, TRBD2, was not verified against the DNA. TRBV5-2 is a pseudogene locus. The CDR3 is 22 residues long. The CDR3 protein is CASDKTLGTSGGARPNSYEQYF. The CDR3 coding sequence is TGTGCCAGCGACAAAACCCTTGGGACTAGCGGGGGGGCAAGGCCTAATTCCTACGAGCAGTACTTC.

This clonotype showed up many times. The chain joins TRBV7-8 to TRBJ2-1; D unresolved. The CDR3 totals 15 residues. Germline V gene data show CDR1 as SGHVS and CDR2 as FQNEAQ. Trimming cost V 1 base and J 0 bases, with 7 bases left between them. The CDR3 loop is CASSLESSSYNEQFF. As DNA, the CDR3 is TGTGCCAGCAGCTTAGAGTCAAGCTCCTACAATGAGCAGTTCTTC.

This rearrangement joins TRBV29-1 to TRBJ2-1, with D possibly being TRBD2 (5 bases). The ends were cut back, 5 bases at V and 0 bases at J, with 11 bases in the middle. From germline, CDR1 is SQVTM and CDR2 ANQGSEA. This CDR3 has 14 amino acids. The CDR3 DNA sequence: TGCAGCGTTACGGACCGGGGCTCCTACAATGAGCAGTTCTTC. This sequence encodes CSVTDRGSYNEQFF.

This clonotype was seen ten or more times. The chain carries TRBV2 and TRBJ2-3; D gene ambiguous. The CDR3 is made up of 16 amino acids. Trimming took off 5 bases at V and 0 bases at J, with 15 bases between the two ends. The germline CDR1 and CDR2 sequences are SNHLY and FYNNEI. DNA for the CDR3: TGTGCCAGCAGTAAGAGGATTCTGGCTAGCACAGATACGCAGTATTTT. Its translation is CASSKRILASTDTQYF. Using reference TRBV2 and TRBJ2-3 for the parts outside the CDR3, the full variable domain is EPEVTQTPSHQVTQMGQEVILRCVPISNHLYFYWYRQILGQKVEFLVSFYNNEISEKSEIFDDQFSVERPDGSNFTLKIRSTKLEDSAMYFCASSKRILASTDTQYFGPGTRLTVL.

The sample holds many counts of this clonotype. V gene TRBV3-1 combines with J gene TRBJ2-7; D ambiguous. V lost 2 bases and J lost 8, with 10 bases in between. Germline V gene data show CDR1 as LGHDT and CDR2 as YNNKEL (reference sequence). The CDR3 covers 12 residues. The CDR3 is CASSQRISKQYF. In DNA, the CDR3 is TGTGCCAGCAGCCAAAGAATTAGTAAGCAGTACTTC.

This clonotype came up a few times. This chain connects TRBV12-3 or TRBV12-4 to TRBJ2-3; possibly TRBD1 for D (5 bases). CDR3 size: 15 residues. V lost 3 bases, J lost 2 bases, and 12 bases lay in between. The CDR3 is CASSLGHQATDTQYF. CDR3 DNA sequence: TGTGCCAGCAGTTTGGGGCACCAAGCCACAGATACGCAGTATTTT.

This clonotype was observed many times. V is TRBV18 and J is TRBJ2-1; 9 bases are a match to TRBD2. Germline V gives CDR1 KGHSH, CDR2 LQKENI. The CDR3 extends over 14 amino acids. V lost 3 bases and J lost 8; bases outside the gene matches: 5. The DNA for the CDR3 is TGTGCCAGCTCACCTCTAGCGGGACGAGATGAGCAGTTCTTC. It codes for CASSPLAGRDEQFF.

This rearrangement joins TRBV4-2 to TRBJ1-5; unclear D gene. The germline V gene encodes CDR1 LGHNA and CDR2 YNFKEQ. Trimming shortened V by 0 bases and J by 2 bases, and 17 bases separated the two germline ends. The CDR3 loop spans 18 amino acids. The DNA for the CDR3 is TGTGCCAGCAGCCAAGATACCCAGGTAATAGTTGGCAATCAGCCCCAGCATTTT. It encodes CASSQDTQVIVGNQPQHF.

CDR3: CASSLNRGPVQETQYF. The CDR3 nucleotides are TGCGCCAGCAGCCTGAACAGGGGGCCCGTCCAAGAGACCCAGTACTTC. V gene TRBV5-1 combines with J gene TRBJ2-5; the match to TRBD1 covers 9 bases. The CDR3 is made up of 16 amino acids. Trimming at V came to 4 bases and at J to 1 base, leaving 8 bases not matched to a gene. Germline CDR1 reads SGHRS; CDR2 reads YFSETQ. Full variable domain (rest looked up from reference TRBV5-1 and TRBJ2-5): KAGVTQTPRYLIKTRGQQVTLSCSPISGHRSVSWYQQTPGQGLQFLFEYFSETQRNKGNFPGRFSGRQFSNSRSEMNVSTLELGDSALYLCASSLNRGPVQETQYFGPGTRLLVL.

This clonotype was detected many times. The genes are TRBV20-1 and TRBJ2-5, with TRBD2 matching 13 bases. This CDR3 comprises 15 residues. V shed 0 bases and J 10 bases; nucleotides not matched to a gene: 8. From germline, CDR1 is DFQATT and CDR2 SNEGSKA (reference sequence). The chain's CDR3 is CSARDRLAGGLGQYF. Here the CDR3 DNA reads TGCAGTGCTAGAGATCGACTAGCGGGGGGTCTAGGCCAGTACTTC.

This clonotype was observed at least ten times. The chain employs TRBV5-1 and TRBJ2-2, with D unresolved. Deletions cut 0 bases from V and 3 bases from J, with 9 bases between. Germline CDR1 is SGHRS and CDR2 is YFSETQ. The CDR3 spans 15 residues. CDR3 loop: CASSLGPFYTGELFF. Here the CDR3 DNA reads TGCGCCAGCAGCTTGGGTCCCTTCTACACCGGGGAGCTGTTTTTT.

This clonotype was detected ten times or more. The chain employs TRBV12-3 or TRBV12-4 and TRBJ2-1; 7 nucleotides match TRBD1. There are 12 residues in the CDR3. The V and J ends lost 4 bases and 9 bases, in that order; junction bases with no gene match: 3. The CDR3 region has the DNA TGTGCCAGCAGTTCATCAGGGGGTGAGCAGTTCTTC. Its translation is CASSSSGGEQFF.

This clonotype was seen ten or more times. The chain uses TRBV20-1 and TRBJ2-7, with D possibly matching TRBD2 (5 bases). The CDR3 is made up of 11 amino acids. In germline, CDR1 is DFQATT, CDR2 SNEGSKA (reference sequence). The CDR3 DNA is TGCAGCTCAACTAGAGCCGGCGAGCAGTACTTC. As protein: CSSTRAGEQYF.

The rearrangement links TRBV18 to TRBJ2-3; 10 bases align to TRBD1. The CDR3 spans 14 residues. Per germline, CDR1 KGHSH and CDR2 LQKENI. V shed 3 bases, J shed 4 bases, and the junction held 1 base outside the gene matches. The CDR3 DNA sequence: TGTGCCAGCTCACCCGGGACAGGGGCAGATACGCAGTATTTT. Translation: CASSPGTGADTQYF.

This clonotype has more than one count but fewer than ten. The chain uses TRBV5-1 and TRBJ2-2; 11 bases are shared with TRBD2. Germline assignment: CDR1 SGHRS and CDR2 YFSETQ. The CDR3 is 16 amino acids. The ends lost 4 bases at V and 6 bases at J; junction bases unmatched: 8. CDR3 amino acids: CASSRNVAGGPGELFF. In DNA form, the CDR3 reads TGCGCCAGCAGCAGAAATGTAGCGGGGGGGCCCGGGGAGCTGTTTTTT.

The chain's CDR3 is CASLVADTDTQYF. As DNA, the CDR3 is TGTGCCAGCTTGGTAGCGGACACAGATACGCAGTATTTT. The chain recombines TRBV2 with TRBJ2-3, with D possibly matching TRBD2 (6 bases). This CDR3 has 13 residues. Germline CDR1 and CDR2: SNHLY and FYNNEI. Trimming removed 8 bases at V and 2 bases at J, with 11 bases between.

The table lists this clonotype with many counts. V usage is TRBV7-3 and J usage is TRBJ2-1; 7 positions agree with TRBD2. The CDR3 is 13 residues long. With 5 bases clipped from V and 10 bases from J, the junction kept 8 bases outside the gene matches. Germline assignment: CDR1 SGHTA and CDR2 FQGTGA. The CDR3: CASSTLVAGEQFF. The CDR3 coding sequence is TGTGCCAGCAGCACCTTGGTAGCGGGCGAGCAGTTCTTC.

This clonotype appeared many times. The V gene is TRBV20-1, the J gene TRBJ1-2; TRBD1 might be the D (6 bases). CDR1 is DFQATT and CDR2 is SNEGSKA in the germline V gene (reference sequence). The CDR3 has 13 amino acids. Trimming took 6 bases from V and 4 from J, leaving 15 bases between them. The CDR3 DNA reads TGCAGTGCCGGCGGGGGGCAAGGCTATGGCTACACCTTC. It translates to CSAGGGQGYGYTF.

This clonotype was counted at least ten times. The V gene is TRBV7-9, the J gene TRBJ2-3, with a possible D match to TRBD1 (5 bases). The germline V gene encodes CDR1 SEHNR and CDR2 FQNEAQ (reference sequence). V dropped 1 base and J dropped 2 bases, with 13 bases sitting between them. This CDR3 is 16 amino acids long. The CDR3 bases are TGTGCCAGCAGCTTAGGGGCAGGGTTGGACACAGATACGCAGTATTTT. Translated: CASSLGAGLDTDTQYF.